A single sample is the source of the 15 T cell receptor beta chains below, sequenced in a study of blood T cell repertoires in COVID-19. Generated by immunoSEQ multiplex PCR, the TCRdb table keeps only in-frame clones and is missing some. There are roughly 670,000 clones in the sample; 80% to 90% occur only once, and about 0.26% lies in the top ten. Material for sequencing was peripheral blood. The receptors derive from a woman younger than 35 with acute or convalescent COVID-19.

This chain connects TRBV5-6 to TRBJ2-1; 8 nucleotides line up with TRBD2. Germline-derived CDR1 and CDR2 are SGHDT and YYEEEE. CDR3 length: 16 residues. The V gene end was trimmed by 1 base and the J gene end by 5 bases; junction bases not matched to a gene: 8. Here the CDR3 reads CASSLIPGLDDNEQFF. For the CDR3, the DNA is TGTGCCAGCAGCTTGATACCGGGACTAGACGACAATGAGCAGTTCTTC. Complete variable domain (other parts from reference TRBV5-6 and TRBJ2-1): DAGVTQSPTHLIKTRGQQVTLRCSPKSGHDTVSWYQQALGQGPQFIFQYYEEEERQRGNFPDRFSGHQFPNYSSELNVNALLLGDSALYLCASSLIPGLDDNEQFFGPGTRLTVL.

This chain links TRBV9 with TRBJ1-3; perhaps TRBD1 as D (5 bases). V lost 4 bases and J lost 0, with 11 bases in between. The CDR3 runs 15 residues. Per germline, CDR1 SGDLS and CDR2 YYNGEE. CDR3 region: CASSTGHNSGNTIYF. In DNA form, the CDR3 reads TGTGCCAGCAGCACCGGACACAACTCTGGAAACACCATATATTTT.

This chain's CDR3 is CASSFRAETARASYEQYF. In DNA, the CDR3 is TGCGCCAGCAGCTTCCGGGCCGAGACTGCCAGGGCCTCCTACGAGCAGTACTTC. The rearrangement uses TRBV5-1 and TRBJ2-7, with D possibly being TRBD1 (5 bases). This CDR3 spans 18 amino acids. Germline V lookup: CDR1 SGHRS, CDR2 YFSETQ. V dropped 2 bases and J dropped 0 bases, with 21 bases sitting between them.

In its sample, this clone was seen a few times. This chain connects TRBV15 to TRBJ1-2; TRBD1 matches at 7 bases. CDR1 is LNHNV and CDR2 is YYDKDF in the germline V gene (reference sequence). V was pared by 1 base and J by 2 bases, with 4 bases of the junction left unmatched. CDR3 length: 15 residues. CDR3 DNA sequence: TGTGCCACCAGCAGAGTGTCCAGGGGGAACTATGGCTACACCTTC. Its protein product is CATSRVSRGNYGYTF.

The J gene is TRBJ2-3, the V gene TRBV6-6, with a weak D call TRBD2 (6 bases). With 5 bases removed from V and 2 bases from J, the gap between germline ends came to 17 bases. Germline lookup yields CDR1 MNHNY and CDR2 SVGAGI (reference sequence). This CDR3 contains 16 residues. DNA of the CDR3: TGTGCCAGCAGTCCAAAGACTAGTCTGGCCACAGATACGCAGTATTTT. Translating it yields CASSPKTSLATDTQYF.

V gene TRBV24-1 combines with J gene TRBJ2-5, with D possibly matching TRBD2 (6 bases). Trimming left V 10 bases short and J 4 bases short, with 15 bases between. CDR3 size: 13 residues. The germline V gene encodes CDR1 KGHDR and CDR2 SFDVKD. CDR3 loop: CATSPGVGETQYF. The DNA of the CDR3 is TGTGCCACTTCCCCGGGGGTGGGAGAGACCCAGTACTTC.

The chain is built from TRBV6-2 or TRBV6-3 and TRBJ1-2, with D hard to call. This CDR3 comprises 13 residues. CDR1 and CDR2 from the germline V gene are MNHEY and SVGEGT. The V and J ends lost 2 bases and 7 bases respectively, with 11 bases between them. This CDR3 reads CASSYTPLLGYTF. The CDR3 DNA reads as TGTGCCAGCAGTTACACCCCCTTACTTGGCTACACCTTC.

This clone was seen more than once but under ten times. V is TRBV4-2 and J is TRBJ2-1, with D maybe TRBD1 (6 bases). V was pared by 3 bases and J by 4 bases, with 22 bases between. The CDR3 extends over 18 amino acids. CDR1 is LGHNA and CDR2 is YNFKEQ in the germline V gene. CDR3 in DNA: TGTGCCAGCAGCCATCCTTCCCTTGCCAGGGGAGCATACAATGAGCAGTTCTTC. Translating gives CASSHPSLARGAYNEQFF.

The CDR3 DNA is TGCGCCAGCAGCTTGTGGGGACAACTTACAGATACGCAGTATTTT. It yields the protein CASSLWGQLTDTQYF. The chain is built from TRBV5-1 and TRBJ2-3; tentatively, D is TRBD1 (6 bases). Trimming took 1 base from V and 3 from J, leaving 12 bases between them. The CDR3 is 15 residues long. CDR1 is SGHRS, CDR2 YFSETQ, per germline.

The V call is TRBV7-9, the J call TRBJ1-2, with 9 bases matching TRBD1. Germline CDR1 reads SEHNR; CDR2 reads FQNEAQ (reference sequence). The CDR3 loop spans 15 amino acids. Unmatched junction bases numbered 3, after V lost 0 bases and J lost 4 bases. CDR3 protein: CASSLARDRVYGYTF. The CDR3 nucleotides are TGTGCCAGCAGCTTAGCGCGGGACAGGGTCTATGGCTACACCTTC.

The chain recombines TRBV4-3 with TRBJ2-7, with 7 bases identical to TRBD1. Per the germline V gene, CDR1 is LGHNA and CDR2 is YSLEER. The CDR3 consists of 15 residues. Losses at the gene ends were 4 bases for V and 0 bases for J; bases not matched to a gene: 6. Here the CDR3 DNA reads TGCGCCAGCAGCCCCCGGACAGGTCGCTCCTACGAGCAGTACTTC. Translating gives CASSPRTGRSYEQYF.

The chain joins TRBV9 to TRBJ2-2, with no clear D. V shed 2 bases and J shed 3 bases, with 11 bases lying between them. This CDR3 comprises 15 residues. CDR1 is SGDLS and CDR2 is YYNGEE in the germline V gene. The CDR3 bases are TGTGCCAGCAGCGTTGGCGGAACTCACACCGGGGAGCTGTTTTTT. It specifies CASSVGGTHTGELFF.

As DNA, the CDR3 is TGTGCCAGCAGCGTAGGTGGGGGGTTGGAGACCCAGTACTTC. This codes for CASSVGGGLETQYF. This chain connects TRBV9 to TRBJ2-5, with a possible D match to TRBD2 (6 bases). The CDR3 is 14 residues long. Trimming cost V 0 bases and J 5 bases, with 11 bases left between them. CDR1 is SGDLS and CDR2 is YYNGEE in the germline V gene.

The chain has TRBV30 and TRBJ1-6; tentative D call: TRBD1 (5 bases). V gave up 7 bases and J gave up 6 bases, with 19 bases separating them. Germline loops: CDR1 GTSNPN, CDR2 SVGIG (reference sequence). CDR3 length equals 15 residues. The CDR3: CASQGGGGSNSPLHF. In DNA, the CDR3 is TGTGCCTCCCAGGGAGGCGGGGGGTCTAATTCACCCCTCCACTTT.

The J gene is TRBJ1-1, the V gene TRBV14; D is uncertain. This CDR3 region has 16 residues. CDR1 is SGHDN, CDR2 FVKESK, per germline. The V and J ends lost 5 bases and 0 bases respectively, with 16 bases between them. The CDR3 DNA is TGTGCCAGCAGCACCTCAGTTGGAGGCATGAACACTGAAGCTTTCTTT. Amino acid sequence: CASSTSVGGMNTEAFF.